This T cell receptor (beta chain) was profiled in a study of T cells expressing NK-cell markers. Study-level information: It was sorted CD3+CD56+NKG2C+, CD3+CD56+NKG2C- and CD3+CD56-NKG2C+ T cells that supplied the TCR beta repertoires. Seven donors tested HCMV-seropositive and one tested seronegative among the eight sequenced.

General study points: No clear determination of HCMV specificity was made for expanded NKG2C+ T cell clones.

Remarks on this clonotype: Antigen: not known.

The CDR3 spans 19 residues. As the method of synthesis, 5'RACE template switching with UMIs yielded TCR beta cDNA. TCRdb re-called the 5' RACE reads; one entry per CDR3 protein, DNA not given. The table for this sample gives roughly 160,000 distinct CDR3 sequences. This TCR was sampled from a woman between 18 and 69 years old in good health. Sequencing was carried out using blood T cells: a sorted CD56 or NKG2C T cell subset, CD4+ or CD8+ T cells, or bulk PBMC T cells (not recorded which). This chain links TRBV21-1 with TRBJ2-7; TCRdb picks TRBD2, but there is no DNA to check that call. TRBV21-1 is a pseudogene segment. This CDR3 is CASSIIGHGGRVPSYEQYF.